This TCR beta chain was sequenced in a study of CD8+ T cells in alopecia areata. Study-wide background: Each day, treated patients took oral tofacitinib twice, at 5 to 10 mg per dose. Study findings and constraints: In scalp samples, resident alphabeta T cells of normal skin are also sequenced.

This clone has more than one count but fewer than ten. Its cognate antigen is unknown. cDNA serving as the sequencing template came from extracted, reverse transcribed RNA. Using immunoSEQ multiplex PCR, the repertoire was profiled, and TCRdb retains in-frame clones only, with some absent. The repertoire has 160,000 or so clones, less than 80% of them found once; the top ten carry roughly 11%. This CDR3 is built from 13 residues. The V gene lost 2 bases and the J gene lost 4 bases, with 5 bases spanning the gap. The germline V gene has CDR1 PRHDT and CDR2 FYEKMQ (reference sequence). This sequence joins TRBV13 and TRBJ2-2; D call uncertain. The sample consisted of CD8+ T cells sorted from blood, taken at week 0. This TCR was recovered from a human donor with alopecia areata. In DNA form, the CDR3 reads TGTGCCAGCAGCTTACAACCCACCGGGGAGCTGTTTTTT. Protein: CASSLQPTGELFF.